The clone carrying this T cell receptor beta chain was counted once. Its antigen is unidentified. One junction end does not reproduce the germline sequence, and a read error may be involved. This specimen includes other DNA sequences encoding the same CDR3. Produced via immunoSEQ multiplex PCR; TCRdb's table is partial and in-frame only. This sample has some 75,000 clones, with about nine tenths found just once. CDR1 and CDR2 from the germline V gene are MNHNY and SVGAGI (reference sequence). The CDR3 spans 16 residues. During the collection period, no donor immune events like infections were recorded. The data are from a study of identifying expanded T cells in peripheral blood. Study-level results: Approximately 1.1 clones differed between technical replicates, versus approximately 16 and 19 over time.

The chain has TRBV6-6 and TRBJ2-1, with TRBD2 identical over 7 bases. The source of this sequence is a person aged 18-70 years in good health. The specimen was blood. In DNA form, the CDR3 reads TGTGCCAGCAGTTACTACCTAGCGGAGCCATACAATGAACAGTTCTTC. It is translated as CASSYYLAEPYNEQFF.